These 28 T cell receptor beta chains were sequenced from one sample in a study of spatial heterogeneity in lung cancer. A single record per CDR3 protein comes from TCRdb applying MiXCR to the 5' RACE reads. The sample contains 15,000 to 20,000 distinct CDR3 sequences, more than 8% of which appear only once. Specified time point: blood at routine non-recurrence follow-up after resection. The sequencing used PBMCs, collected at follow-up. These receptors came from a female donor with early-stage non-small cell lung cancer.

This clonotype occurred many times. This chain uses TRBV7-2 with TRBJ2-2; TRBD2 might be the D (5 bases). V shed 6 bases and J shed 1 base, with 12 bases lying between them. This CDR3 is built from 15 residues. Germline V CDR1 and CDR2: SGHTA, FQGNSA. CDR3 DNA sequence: TGTGCCAGCAGTCTGGAGGCAGTGAACACCGGGGAGCTGTTTTTT. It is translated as CASSLEAVNTGELFF. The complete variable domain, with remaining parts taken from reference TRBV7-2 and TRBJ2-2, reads GAGVSQSPSNKVTEKGKDVELRCDPISGHTALYWYRQSLGQGLEFLIYFQGNSAPDKSGLPSDRFSAERTGGSVSTLTIQRTQQEDSAVYLCASSLEAVNTGELFFGEGSRLTVL.

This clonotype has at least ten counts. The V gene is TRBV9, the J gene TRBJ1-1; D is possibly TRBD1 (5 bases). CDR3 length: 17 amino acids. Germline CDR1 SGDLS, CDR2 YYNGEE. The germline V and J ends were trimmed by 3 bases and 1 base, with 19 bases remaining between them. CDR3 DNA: TGTGCCAGCAGCGCAGGAGTTACCAGGGTCTCGAACACTGAAGCTTTCTTT. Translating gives CASSAGVTRVSNTEAFF.

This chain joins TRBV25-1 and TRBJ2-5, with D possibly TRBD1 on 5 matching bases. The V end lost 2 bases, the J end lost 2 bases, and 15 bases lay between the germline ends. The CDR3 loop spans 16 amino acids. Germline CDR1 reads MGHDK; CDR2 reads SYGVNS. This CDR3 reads CASSELGAGRQETQYF. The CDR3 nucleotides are TGTGCCAGCAGTGAACTTGGGGCCGGTAGACAAGAGACCCAGTACTTC.

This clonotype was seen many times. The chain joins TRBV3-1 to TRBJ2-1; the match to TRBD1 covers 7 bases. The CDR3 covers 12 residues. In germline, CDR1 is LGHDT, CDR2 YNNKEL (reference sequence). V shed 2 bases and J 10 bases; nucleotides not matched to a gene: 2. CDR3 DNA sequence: TGTGCCAGCAGCCAAAAGGACAGGGAGCAGTTCTTC. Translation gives CASSQKDREQFF.

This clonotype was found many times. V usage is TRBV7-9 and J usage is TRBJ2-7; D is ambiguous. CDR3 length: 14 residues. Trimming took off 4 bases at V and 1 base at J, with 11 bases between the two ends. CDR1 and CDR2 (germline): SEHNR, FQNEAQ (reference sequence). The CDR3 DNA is TGTGCCAGCAGCTCTGGTGGGGTTTCCTACGAGCAGTACTTC. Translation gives CASSSGGVSYEQYF.

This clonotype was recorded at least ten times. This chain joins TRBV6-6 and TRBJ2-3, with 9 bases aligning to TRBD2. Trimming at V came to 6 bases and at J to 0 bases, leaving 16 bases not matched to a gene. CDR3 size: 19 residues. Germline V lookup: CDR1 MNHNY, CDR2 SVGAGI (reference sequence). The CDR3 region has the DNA TGTGCCAGCAGCGGTATCGGGGCTAGCGGGGCCCCTAGCACAGATACGCAGTATTTT. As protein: CASSGIGASGAPSTDTQYF.

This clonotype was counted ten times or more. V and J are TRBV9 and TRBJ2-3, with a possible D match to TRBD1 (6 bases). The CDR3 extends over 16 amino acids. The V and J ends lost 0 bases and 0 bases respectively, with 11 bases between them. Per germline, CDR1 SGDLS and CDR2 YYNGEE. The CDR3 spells CASSVVWGPSTDTQYF. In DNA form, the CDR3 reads TGTGCCAGCAGCGTAGTGTGGGGGCCTAGCACAGATACGCAGTATTTT.

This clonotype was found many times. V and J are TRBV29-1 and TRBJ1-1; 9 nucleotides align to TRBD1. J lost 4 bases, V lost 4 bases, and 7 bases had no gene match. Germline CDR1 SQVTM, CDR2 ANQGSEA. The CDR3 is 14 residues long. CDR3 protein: CSVVQGAFGTEAFF. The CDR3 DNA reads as TGCAGCGTTGTACAGGGGGCCTTTGGCACTGAAGCTTTCTTT.

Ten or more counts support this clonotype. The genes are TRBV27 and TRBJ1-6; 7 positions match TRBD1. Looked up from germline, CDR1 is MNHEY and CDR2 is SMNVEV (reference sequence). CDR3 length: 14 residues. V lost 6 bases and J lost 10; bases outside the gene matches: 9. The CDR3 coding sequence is TGTGCCAGCAGAGGGGAGGGGGCTTGGTCACCCCTCCACTTT. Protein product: CASRGEGAWSPLHF.

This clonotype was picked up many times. For the CDR3, the DNA is TGTGCCAGCAGGACACAGGGGGGGGTTACAGATACGCAGTATTTT. Its protein product is CASRTQGGVTDTQYF. The chain is built from TRBV12-3 or TRBV12-4 and TRBJ2-3, with D maybe TRBD1 (8 bases). V shed 6 bases and J shed 3 bases, with 16 bases lying between them. CDR3 length: 15 residues.

The CDR3 protein is CASSEQGHSYEQYF. CDR3 DNA sequence: TGTGCCAGCAGTGAACAGGGTCACTCCTACGAGCAGTACTTC. The chain recombines TRBV6-1 with TRBJ2-7, with D perhaps TRBD1 (5 bases). Trimming left V 2 bases short and J 0 bases short, with 8 bases between. The CDR3 loop spans 14 amino acids. The germline CDR1 and CDR2 sequences are MNHNS and SASEGT.

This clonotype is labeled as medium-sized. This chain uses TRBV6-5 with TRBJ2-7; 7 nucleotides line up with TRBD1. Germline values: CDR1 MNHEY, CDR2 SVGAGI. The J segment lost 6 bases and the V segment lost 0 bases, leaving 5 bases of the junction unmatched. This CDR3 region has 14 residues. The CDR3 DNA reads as TGTGCCAGCAGTTACTCGAGTCACAGGGGCGAGCAGTACTTC. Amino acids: CASSYSSHRGEQYF.

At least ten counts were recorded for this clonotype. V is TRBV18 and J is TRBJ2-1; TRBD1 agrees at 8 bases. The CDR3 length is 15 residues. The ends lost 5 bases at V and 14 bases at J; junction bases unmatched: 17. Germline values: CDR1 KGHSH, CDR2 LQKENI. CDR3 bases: TGTGCCAGCTCATCAGGGGACAGGAGATCGACGGGGAAGTTCTTC. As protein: CASSSGDRRSTGKFF. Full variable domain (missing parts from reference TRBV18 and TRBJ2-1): NAGVMQNPRHLVRRRGQEARLRCSPMKGHSHVYWYRQLPEEGLKFMVYLQKENIIDESGMPKERFSAEFPKEGPSILRIQQVVRGDSAAYFCASSSGDRRSTGKFFGPGTRLTVL.

For the CDR3, the DNA is TGTGCCAGCAGCTTAGCGCCGGGGGGGCAGGATGAAAAACTGTTTTTT. Amino acids: CASSLAPGGQDEKLFF. The chain carries TRBV7-9 and TRBJ1-4; D might be TRBD1 (6 bases). V lost 0 bases to trimming and J lost 6 bases, with 14 bases between them. The CDR3 contains 16 residues. Germline V gene data show CDR1 as SEHNR and CDR2 as FQNEAQ (reference sequence).

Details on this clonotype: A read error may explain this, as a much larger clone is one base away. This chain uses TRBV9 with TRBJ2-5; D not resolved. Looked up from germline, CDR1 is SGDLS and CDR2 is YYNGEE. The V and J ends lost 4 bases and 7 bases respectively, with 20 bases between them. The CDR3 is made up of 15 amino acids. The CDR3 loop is CASSPRPVPQATQYF. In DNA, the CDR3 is TGTGCCAGCAGCCCGAGACCAGTTCCGCAGGCGACCCAGTACTTC. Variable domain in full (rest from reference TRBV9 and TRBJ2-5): DSGVTQTPKHLITATGQRVTLRCSPRSGDLSVYWYQQSLDQGLQFLIQYYNGEERAKGNILERFSAQQFPDLHSELNLSSLELGDSALYFCASSPRPVPQATQYFGPGTRLLVL.

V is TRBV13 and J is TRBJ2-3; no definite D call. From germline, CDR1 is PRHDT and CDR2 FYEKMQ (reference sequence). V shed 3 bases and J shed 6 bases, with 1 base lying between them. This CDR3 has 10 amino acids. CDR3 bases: TGTGCCAGCAGCTTTGATACGCAGTATTTT. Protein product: CASSFDTQYF.

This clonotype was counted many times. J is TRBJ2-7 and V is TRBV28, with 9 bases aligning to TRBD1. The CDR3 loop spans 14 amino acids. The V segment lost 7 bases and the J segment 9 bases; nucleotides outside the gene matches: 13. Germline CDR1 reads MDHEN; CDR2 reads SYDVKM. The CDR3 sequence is CASTLGTGTRPQYF. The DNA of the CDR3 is TGTGCCAGCACCCTGGGGACAGGGACCCGCCCGCAGTACTTC.

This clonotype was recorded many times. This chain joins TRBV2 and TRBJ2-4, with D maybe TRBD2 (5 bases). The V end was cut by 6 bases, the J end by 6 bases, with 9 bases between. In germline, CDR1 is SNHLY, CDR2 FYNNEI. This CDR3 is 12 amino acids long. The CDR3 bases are TGTGCCAGCAGATTTGAGGGAAACATTCAGTACTTC. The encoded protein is CASRFEGNIQYF.

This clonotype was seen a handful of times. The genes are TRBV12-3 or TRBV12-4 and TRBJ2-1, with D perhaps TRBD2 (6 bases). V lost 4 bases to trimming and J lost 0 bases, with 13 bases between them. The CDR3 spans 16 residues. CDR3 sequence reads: CASSSAVGGSYNEQFF. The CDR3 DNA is TGTGCCAGCAGTTCAGCCGTGGGGGGCTCCTACAATGAGCAGTTCTTC.

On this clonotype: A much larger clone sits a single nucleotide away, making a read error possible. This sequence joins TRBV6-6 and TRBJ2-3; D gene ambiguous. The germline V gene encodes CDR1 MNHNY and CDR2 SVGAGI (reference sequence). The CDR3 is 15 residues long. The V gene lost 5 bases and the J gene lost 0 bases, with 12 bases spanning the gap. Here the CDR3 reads CASSRQARSTDTQYF. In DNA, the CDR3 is TGTGCCAGCAGTAGGCAAGCGAGAAGCACAGATACGCAGTATTTT.

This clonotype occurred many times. CDR3 DNA: TGCGCCAGCAGCTCTAACAGGCGGTCTGGGGCCAACGTCCTGACTTTC. Translation: CASSSNRRSGANVLTF. The rearrangement uses TRBV5-1 and TRBJ2-6, with a possible D match to TRBD1 (5 bases). The CDR3 has 16 amino acids. CDR1 is SGHRS, CDR2 YFSETQ, per germline. The V end lost 3 bases, the J end lost 1 base, and 11 bases lay between the germline ends.

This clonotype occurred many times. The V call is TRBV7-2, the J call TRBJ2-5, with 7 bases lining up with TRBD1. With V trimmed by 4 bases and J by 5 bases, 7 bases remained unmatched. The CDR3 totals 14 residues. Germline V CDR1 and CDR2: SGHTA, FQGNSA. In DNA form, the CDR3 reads TGTGCCAGCAGCTCATCGACAGGGTTGGAGACCCAGTACTTC. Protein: CASSSSTGLETQYF. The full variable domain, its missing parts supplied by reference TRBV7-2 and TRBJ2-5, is GAGVSQSPSNKVTEKGKDVELRCDPISGHTALYWYRQSLGQGLEFLIYFQGNSAPDKSGLPSDRFSAERTGGSVSTLTIQRTQQEDSAVYLCASSSSTGLETQYFGPGTRLLVL.

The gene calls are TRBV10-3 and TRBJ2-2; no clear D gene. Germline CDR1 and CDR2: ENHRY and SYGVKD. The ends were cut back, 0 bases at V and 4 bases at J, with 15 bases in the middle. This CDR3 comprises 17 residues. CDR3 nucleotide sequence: TGTGCCATCAGTGAGTCGAATGTCCTAAGTGGCACCGGGGAGCTGTTTTTT. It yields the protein CAISESNVLSGTGELFF.

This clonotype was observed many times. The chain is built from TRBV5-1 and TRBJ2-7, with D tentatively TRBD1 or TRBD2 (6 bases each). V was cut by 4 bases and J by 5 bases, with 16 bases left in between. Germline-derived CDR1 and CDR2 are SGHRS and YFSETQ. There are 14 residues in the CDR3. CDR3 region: CASSARGRPHEQYF. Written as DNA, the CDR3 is TGCGCCAGCAGCGCGAGGGGGAGGCCTCACGAGCAGTACTTC. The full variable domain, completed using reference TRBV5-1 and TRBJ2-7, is KAGVTQTPRYLIKTRGQQVTLSCSPISGHRSVSWYQQTPGQGLQFLFEYFSETQRNKGNFPGRFSGRQFSNSRSEMNVSTLELGDSALYLCASSARGRPHEQYFGPGTRLTVT.

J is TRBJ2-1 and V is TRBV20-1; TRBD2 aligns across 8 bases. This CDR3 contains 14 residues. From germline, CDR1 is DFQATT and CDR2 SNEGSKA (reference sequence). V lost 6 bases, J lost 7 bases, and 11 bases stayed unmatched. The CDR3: CSAFGTRKKNEQFF. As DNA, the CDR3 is TGCAGTGCGTTCGGGACTAGAAAGAAAAATGAGCAGTTCTTC.

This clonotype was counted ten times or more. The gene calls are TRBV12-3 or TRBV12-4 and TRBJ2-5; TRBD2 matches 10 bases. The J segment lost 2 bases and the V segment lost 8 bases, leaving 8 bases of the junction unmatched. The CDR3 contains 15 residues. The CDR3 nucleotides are TGTGCCAGCGGAAATCTAGCGGGGGCACAAGAGACCCAGTACTTC. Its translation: CASGNLAGAQETQYF.

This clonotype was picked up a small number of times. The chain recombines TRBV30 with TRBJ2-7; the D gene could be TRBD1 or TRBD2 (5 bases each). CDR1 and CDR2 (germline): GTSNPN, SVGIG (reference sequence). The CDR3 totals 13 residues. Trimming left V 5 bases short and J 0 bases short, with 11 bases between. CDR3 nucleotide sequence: TGTGCCTGGGACGAGGGGCCCTCCTACGAGCAGTACTTC. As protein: CAWDEGPSYEQYF.

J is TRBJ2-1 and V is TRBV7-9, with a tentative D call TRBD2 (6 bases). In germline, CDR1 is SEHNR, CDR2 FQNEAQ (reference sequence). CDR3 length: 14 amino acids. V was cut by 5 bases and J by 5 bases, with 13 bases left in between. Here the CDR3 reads CASSPRDFNNEQFF. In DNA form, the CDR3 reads TGTGCCAGCAGCCCTAGGGACTTCAACAATGAGCAGTTCTTC.